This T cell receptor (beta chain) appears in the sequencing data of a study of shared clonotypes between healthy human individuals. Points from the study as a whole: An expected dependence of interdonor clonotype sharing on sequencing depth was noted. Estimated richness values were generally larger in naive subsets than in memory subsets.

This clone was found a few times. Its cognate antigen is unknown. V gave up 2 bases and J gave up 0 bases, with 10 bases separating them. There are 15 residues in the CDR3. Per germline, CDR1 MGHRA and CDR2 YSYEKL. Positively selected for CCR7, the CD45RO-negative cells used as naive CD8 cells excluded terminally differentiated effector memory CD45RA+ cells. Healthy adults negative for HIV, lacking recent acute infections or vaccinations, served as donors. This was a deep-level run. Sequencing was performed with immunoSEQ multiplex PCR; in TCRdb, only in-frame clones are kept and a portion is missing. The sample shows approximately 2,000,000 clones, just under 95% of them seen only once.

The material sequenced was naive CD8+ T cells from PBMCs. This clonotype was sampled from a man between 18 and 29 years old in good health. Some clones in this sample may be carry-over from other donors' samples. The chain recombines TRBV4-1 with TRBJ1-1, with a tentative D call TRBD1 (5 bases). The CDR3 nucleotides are TGCGCCAGCAGCCAATTGGCGGGGGTGAACACTGAAGCTTTCTTT. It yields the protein CASSQLAGVNTEAFF.